This entry features one TCR beta chain sequence. The target antigen is unknown. This sample was included in a study of cytomegalovirus exposure and HLA in healthy donors. Findings and limits, study-wide: The authors excluded some V segments, including TRBV6-2 and TRBV6-3, as indistinguishable. DRB1 showed the most TCR associations and HLA-C the fewest in a later analysis, as rates varied by HLA locus. Cytomegalovirus association was listed for about 170 TCR beta chains.

CDR3 length equals 17 residues. The V segment lost 0 bases and the J segment 4 bases; nucleotides outside the gene matches: 7. Germline CDR1 and CDR2: SEHNR and FQNEAQ (reference sequence). Primers: 60 Vbeta forward and 13 Jbeta reverse. Sequencing was performed with immunoSEQ multiplex PCR; in TCRdb, only in-frame clones are kept and a portion is missing. The data hold 95,000 to 150,000 clones, with 65% to 80% observed a single time. Unrecorded immune exposures were likely, despite nominal health at sampling. The specimen sequenced was PBMCs. V usage is TRBV7-9 and J usage is TRBJ2-3, with 10 bases that match TRBD1. The TCR was taken from a man aged 55 to 70 in good health and CMV-seropositive. CDR3 in amino acids: CASSLARDRGWADTQYF. In DNA form, the CDR3 reads TGTGCCAGCAGCTTAGCCAGGGACAGGGGTTGGGCAGATACGCAGTATTTT.